This is a list of T cell receptor beta chains from one sample in a study of Ad26.COV2.S vaccination and SARS-CoV-2 variants. Assay used: immunoSEQ multiplex PCR; TCRdb lists only in-frame clones, some missing. The repertoire holds 300,000 to 400,000 clones, with approximately 90% as singletons. The sequencing here drew on peripheral blood, taken in a trial of Ad26.COV2.S vaccine versus placebo. The source of these receptors is a person between 18 and 60 years old who received the Ad26.COV2.S COVID-19 vaccine or a placebo. Both conserved end residues are part of each CDR3. A D gene is named only where the DNA matches it firmly. Where a row states a size, it is once, few, many or the class of an expanded clone; other rows omit it.

clone_size,v_call,j_call,d_call,cdr3_nt,cdr3_aa
.,TRBV7-9,TRBJ2-5,.,TGTGCCAGCAGCCCCCTCCTTCAAGAGACCCAGTACTTC,CASSPLLQETQYF
.,TRBV5-1,TRBJ2-2,TRBD1,TGCGCCAGCAGCTTGGGACAGGGGACCGGGGAGCTGTTTTTT,CASSLGQGTGELFF
.,TRBV6-2/TRBV6-3,TRBJ1-2,.,TGTGCCAGCAGTTACAAGACAGAAGGGCCCTATGGCTACACCTTC,CASSYKTEGPYGYTF
.,TRBV7-6,TRBJ2-2,TRBD2,TGTGCCAGCAGCTTAGCAATCCTAGCGGCCGCGTCCGGGGAGCTGTTTTTT,CASSLAILAAASGELFF
.,TRBV5-1,TRBJ1-1,TRBD1,TGCGCCAGCAGCTTGCGACAGGGAGACACTGAAGCTTTCTTT,CASSLRQGDTEAFF
.,TRBV5-8,TRBJ1-5,.,TGTGCCAGCAGCTGGGGAGATAGCAATCAGCCCCAGCATTTT,CASSWGDSNQPQHF
.,TRBV5-5,TRBJ1-3,.,TGTGCCAGCAGCTTGGATAGAAACACCATATATTTT,CASSLDRNTIYF
.,TRBV14,TRBJ2-7,TRBD2,TGTGCCAGCAGCCAGGGACTAGCGGGGCTACAGAGCTCCTACGAGCAGTACTTC,CASSQGLAGLQSSYEQYF
.,TRBV19,TRBJ1-5,.,TGTGCCAGTAGTATATGGGGTTTAGGCAATCAGCCCCAGCATTTT,CASSIWGLGNQPQHF
once,TRBV19,TRBJ2-7,.,TGTGCCAGTAGTTGGGCATCTCAAGGGGGTTACGAGCAGTACTTC,CASSWASQGGYEQYF
.,TRBV5-1,TRBJ2-3,.,TGCGCCAGCAGCTTGGTGCAAGGGAAGACAGATACGCAGTATTTT,CASSLVQGKTDTQYF
.,TRBV6-5,TRBJ2-7,TRBD1,TGTGCCAGCAGTCCTCCGGGACAGGCCTCCTACGAGCAGTACTTC,CASSPPGQASYEQYF
.,TRBV13,TRBJ2-5,TRBD1,TGTGCCAGCAGCCAGAGAGGACAGGATGGGGAGACCCAGTACTTC,CASSQRGQDGETQYF
.,TRBV7-2,TRBJ2-1,TRBD2,TGTGCCAGCAGCCCCAGGACTAGCGCGCCTAATGAGCAGTTCTTC,CASSPRTSAPNEQFF
.,TRBV5-4,TRBJ2-7,.,TGTGCCAGCAGCTTGGATACAGAGCAGTACTTC,CASSLDTEQYF
once,TRBV27,TRBJ1-1,.,TGTGCCAGCAGTGTTGCAAGGAACACTGAAGCTTTCTTT,CASSVARNTEAFF
few,TRBV5-1,TRBJ2-7,TRBD1,TGCGCCAGCTCCCAGGGGACAGGCTACGAGCAGTACTTC,CASSQGTGYEQYF
.,TRBV3-1/TRBV3-2,TRBJ2-1,.,TGTGCCAGCAGCCCGCATCTGGCGGCAATTGGTGAGCAGTTCTTC,CASSPHLAAIGEQFF
.,TRBV30,TRBJ2-7,.,TGTGCCTGGAGTCACGGGAGCTACGAGCAGTACTTC,CAWSHGSYEQYF
.,TRBV5-1,TRBJ1-5,.,TGCGCCAGCAGCCCCAGGGGTGGGAATCAGCCCCAGCATTTT,CASSPRGGNQPQHF
many,TRBV5-1,TRBJ2-7,TRBD2,TGCGCCAGCAGCTGGACCCTGACCGGGGCACCAGGGAGGGGCTACGAGCAGTACTTC,CASSWTLTGAPGRGYEQYF
.,TRBV12-3/TRBV12-4,TRBJ2-7,.,TGTGCCAGCAGCCCATCCGGGGCCTACGAGCAGTACTTC,CASSPSGAYEQYF
.,TRBV30,TRBJ2-2,.,TGTGCCTGGGAGGGACCTGGCACCGGGGAGCTGTTTTTT,CAWEGPGTGELFF
few,TRBV19,TRBJ2-3,TRBD1,TGTGCCAGTAGTATTGGGGACAGGAGCACAGATACGCAGTATTTT,CASSIGDRSTDTQYF
.,TRBV5-6,TRBJ1-2,TRBD1,TGTGCCAGCAGCAGCATCGACAGGGGTGATGGCTACACCTTC,CASSSIDRGDGYTF
.,TRBV5-1,TRBJ2-5,TRBD1,TGCGCCAGCAGCTCCTGGACAGGGGAACAAGAGACCCAGTACTTC,CASSSWTGEQETQYF
.,TRBV5-1,TRBJ2-3,TRBD2,TGCGCCAGCAGCTTCTCTAGCGGGGGTTTCACAGATACGCAGTATTTT,CASSFSSGGFTDTQYF
.,TRBV7-9,TRBJ1-2,TRBD1,TGTGCCAGCAGCTTGGGACAGCTGGAGGGAATTAACTATGGCTACACCTTC,CASSLGQLEGINYGYTF
.,TRBV18,TRBJ1-5,.,TGTGCCAGCTCACCGCAGGGTAGCAATCAGCCCCAGCATTTT,CASSPQGSNQPQHF
.,TRBV2,TRBJ1-1,.,TGTGCCAGCAGTATCATGAACACTGAAGCTTTCTTT,CASSIMNTEAFF
.,TRBV6-5,TRBJ2-1,.,TGTGCCAGCAAATACACGAGCGGACTTGGCAATGAGCAGTTCTTC,CASKYTSGLGNEQFF
.,TRBV13,TRBJ2-1,TRBD2,TGTGCCAGCAGCCTAGGACTAGCGGGGCACAATGAGCAGTTCTTC,CASSLGLAGHNEQFF
many,TRBV7-9,TRBJ2-5,.,TGTGCCAGCAGCTTACGGGGTGGAGAGACCCAGTACTTC,CASSLRGGETQYF
.,TRBV10-3,TRBJ2-7,TRBD1,TGTGCCATCAGTGAGCCGGGACAGGGGAAGAGTGAGCAGTACTTC,CAISEPGQGKSEQYF
.,TRBV7-9,TRBJ2-1,.,TGTGCCAGCAGCTCAACGGGACTTAGTCGAAATGAGCAGTTCTTC,CASSSTGLSRNEQFF
.,TRBV4-1,TRBJ2-1,TRBD2,TGCGCCAGCAGCCAAGTTGGGACTAGCGCCTCCAATGAGCAGTTCTTC,CASSQVGTSASNEQFF
few,TRBV5-1,TRBJ2-5,TRBD1,TGCGCCAGCAGCTTGTCAACAGGGGACGGTGAGACCCAGTACTTC,CASSLSTGDGETQYF
.,TRBV7-9,TRBJ2-5,TRBD2,TGTACCAGCAGCTTGGCTACTAGCGGGCTACAAGAGACCCAGTACTTC,CTSSLATSGLQETQYF
.,TRBV24-1,TRBJ2-3,.,TGTGCCACCAGTGATTTGTATAGGGGGGATACGCAGTATTTT,CATSDLYRGDTQYF
.,TRBV6-5,TRBJ2-7,TRBD1,TGTGCCAGCAGTTACTCCGGGACAGGGTCCGGCGAGCAGTACTTC,CASSYSGTGSGEQYF
.,TRBV12-5,TRBJ2-7,TRBD2,TGTGCTAGTGGCCTAGCGGAGTCCTACGAGCAGTACTTC,CASGLAESYEQYF
.,TRBV19,TRBJ1-2,.,TGTGCCAGTAGTATAGGAGGGATTACTAACTATGGCTACACCTTC,CASSIGGITNYGYTF
.,TRBV9,TRBJ1-6,TRBD1,TGTGCCAGCAGCGAGGGGACAGCCCTCAATTCACCCCTCCACTTT,CASSEGTALNSPLHF
.,TRBV18,TRBJ1-4,.,TGTGCCAGCTCACCATCAACAGGACCAACTAATGAAAAACTGTTTTTT,CASSPSTGPTNEKLFF
.,TRBV5-6,TRBJ1-2,.,TGTGCCAGCAGCTTATATCCCAGGATCTATGGCTACACCTTC,CASSLYPRIYGYTF
.,TRBV27,TRBJ1-6,.,TGTGCCAGCAGTTTAATTTCTCCAGGGGATAATTCACCCCTCCACTTT,CASSLISPGDNSPLHF
.,TRBV7-9,TRBJ2-3,TRBD1,TGTGCCAGCAGCTTATCAAGGGGCGGGACAGGGGGCACAGATACGCAGTATTTT,CASSLSRGGTGGTDTQYF
.,TRBV5-1,TRBJ1-5,.,TGCGCCAGCAGCTTGGTTGGACCGTATAGCAATCAGCCCCAGCATTTT,CASSLVGPYSNQPQHF
.,TRBV15,TRBJ1-4,.,TGTGCCACCAGCAGAGATTACTTTACGGACTCAGCAGCTAATGAAAAACTGTTTTTT,CATSRDYFTDSAANEKLFF
.,TRBV5-6,TRBJ2-7,.,TGTGCCAGCAGCTTGGCCCCCTACGAGCAGTACTTC,CASSLAPYEQYF
.,TRBV28,TRBJ1-1,.,TGTGCCAGCAGTTTATTTATTAGTGTCACAGACCCAAACACTGAAGCTTTCTTT,CASSLFISVTDPNTEAFF
.,TRBV19,TRBJ1-4,.,TGTGCCAGTAGTGCTCGGATCGGTAGGAATGAAAAACTGTTTTTT,CASSARIGRNEKLFF
.,TRBV5-6,TRBJ2-3,.,TGTGCCAGCAGCTCCTCCATAGCGAGCACAGATACGCAGTATTTT,CASSSSIASTDTQYF
.,TRBV2,TRBJ1-6,TRBD1,TGTGCCAGCAGTCCCGACCAGGGGGCATGGGGATCACCCCTCCACTTT,CASSPDQGAWGSPLHF
once,TRBV19,TRBJ1-5,.,TGTGCCAGTAGTATATCTGAGGCTTATCAGCCCCAGCATTTT,CASSISEAYQPQHF